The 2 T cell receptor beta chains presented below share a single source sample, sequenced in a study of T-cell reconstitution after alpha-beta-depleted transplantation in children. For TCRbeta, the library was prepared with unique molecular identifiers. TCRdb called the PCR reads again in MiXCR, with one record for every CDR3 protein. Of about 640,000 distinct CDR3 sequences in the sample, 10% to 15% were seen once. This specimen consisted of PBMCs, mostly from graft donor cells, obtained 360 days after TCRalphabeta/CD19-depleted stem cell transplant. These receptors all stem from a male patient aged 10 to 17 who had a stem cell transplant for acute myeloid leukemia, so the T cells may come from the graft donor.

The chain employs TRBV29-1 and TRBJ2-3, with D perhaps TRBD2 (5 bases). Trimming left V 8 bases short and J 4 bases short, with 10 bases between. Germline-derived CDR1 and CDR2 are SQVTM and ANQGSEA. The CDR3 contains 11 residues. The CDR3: CSLRGSDTQYF. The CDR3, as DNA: TGCAGCTTACGGGGATCAGATACGCAGTATTTT.

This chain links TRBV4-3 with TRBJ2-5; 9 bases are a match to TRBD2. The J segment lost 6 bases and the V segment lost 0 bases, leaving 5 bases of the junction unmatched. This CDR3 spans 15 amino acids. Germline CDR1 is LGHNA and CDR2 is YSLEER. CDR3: CASSQEASGKKTQYF. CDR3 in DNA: TGCGCCAGCAGCCAAGAAGCTAGCGGGAAAAAGACCCAGTACTTC.